The present entry profiles one T cell receptor beta chain with its context. The antigen is not known. Repertoires were generated with immunoSEQ multiplex PCR, while TCRdb's copy carries only in-frame clones and drops some. The repertoire holds over 110,000 clones, 92% seen once, with about 3% in the top ten. This sample is part of a study of T cell responses to AZD1222 COVID-19 vaccine. Study-wide points: There were mostly white British donors and more females than males, and clonal diversity was possibly underestimated.

The germline V gene has CDR1 SGHTA and CDR2 FQGTGA. The CDR3 runs to 16 residues. Trimming took 1 base from V and 0 from J, leaving 10 bases between them. V gene TRBV7-3 combines with J gene TRBJ2-1; D unclear. The material sequenced was peripheral blood, taken on day 0 of AZD1222 vaccination. The clonotype originates from an adult in good health. CDR3 sequence: CASSLIGPSSYNEQFF. The CDR3 region has the DNA TGTGCCAGCAGCTTAATCGGCCCAAGCTCCTACAATGAGCAGTTCTTC.